The 31 T cell receptor beta chains reported below all come from one sample, sequenced in a study of shared clonotypes between healthy human individuals. Sequencing used immunoSEQ multiplex PCR; TCRdb keeps in-frame clones, though not all of them. Among approximately 510,000 clones listed, 79% were seen once. The material sequenced was PBMCs. These receptors came from a woman aged 40 to 50 in good health. Some clones in this sample may be carry-over from other donors' samples.

CDR3 amino acids: CASSIRGDGTYEQYF. Written as DNA, the CDR3 is TGTGCCAGTAGTATTAGGGGGGACGGAACCTACGAGCAGTACTTC. This chain connects TRBV19 to TRBJ2-7; D is tentatively TRBD1 or TRBD2 (6 bases each). In germline, CDR1 is LNHDA, CDR2 SQIVND (reference sequence). This CDR3 has 15 residues. V was clipped by 3 bases and J by 2 bases, with 14 bases between them.

This rearrangement joins TRBV7-2 to TRBJ2-1, with a possible D match to TRBD2 (7 bases). Germline lookup yields CDR1 SGHTA and CDR2 FQGNSA. V lost 5 bases to trimming and J lost 5 bases, with 16 bases between them. This CDR3 has 15 residues. The CDR3, as DNA: TGTGCCAGCAGCATCGCGGGGGCCGCAGACAATGAGCAGTTCTTC. This codes for CASSIAGAADNEQFF.

This CDR3 reads CAWVDSPWYEQYF. The CDR3 nucleotides read TGTGCCTGGGTCGACAGCCCTTGGTACGAGCAGTACTTC. The chain links TRBV30 to TRBJ2-7; D might be TRBD1 (5 bases). The germline CDR1 and CDR2 sequences are GTSNPN and SVGIG (reference sequence). With 5 bases removed from V and 4 bases from J, the gap between germline ends came to 15 bases. The CDR3 extends over 13 amino acids.

The J gene is TRBJ2-1, the V gene TRBV5-1; D ambiguous. The V gene's germline CDR1 is SGHRS and CDR2 YFSETQ. V shed 0 bases and J shed 0 bases, with 10 bases lying between them. This CDR3 is 16 amino acids long. The CDR3 bases are TGCGCCAGCAGCTTGGAAACTACCGTCTCCTACAATGAGCAGTTCTTC. Its protein product is CASSLETTVSYNEQFF.

This clone was counted a few times. This sample includes further DNA sequences coding for the same CDR3. The chain links TRBV4-2 to TRBJ1-1, with D possibly being TRBD1 (6 bases). Germline V gives CDR1 LGHNA, CDR2 YNFKEQ. There are 13 residues in the CDR3. V was clipped by 4 bases and J by 4 bases, with 10 bases between them. This chain's CDR3 is CASSRTGSTEAFF. The CDR3 bases are TGTGCCAGCAGCCGAACAGGGAGCACTGAAGCTTTCTTT.

In this sample, this clone turned up a few times. The genes are TRBV6-1 and TRBJ2-3; either TRBD1 or TRBD2 may fit D (6 bases each). Looked up from germline, CDR1 is MNHNS and CDR2 is SASEGT. V lost 7 bases to trimming and J lost 4 bases, with 15 bases between them. This CDR3 has 14 residues. This chain's CDR3 is CASTLGAGPDTQYF. The CDR3 nucleotides are TGTGCCAGCACCCTGGGGGCGGGACCAGATACGCAGTATTTT.

This chain links TRBV9 with TRBJ2-5, with 10 positions matching TRBD2. This CDR3 comprises 15 residues. Unmatched junction bases numbered 1, after V lost 0 bases and J lost 2 bases. CDR1 SGDLS and CDR2 YYNGEE come from the germline V gene. CDR3 region: CASSVGTSGQETQYF. The CDR3 nucleotides are TGTGCCAGCAGCGTAGGGACTAGCGGACAAGAGACCCAGTACTTC. Combining the CDR3 with reference TRBV9 and TRBJ2-5 gives the whole variable domain DSGVTQTPKHLITATGQRVTLRCSPRSGDLSVYWYQQSLDQGLQFLIQYYNGEERAKGNILERFSAQQFPDLHSELNLSSLELGDSALYFCASSVGTSGQETQYFGPGTRLLVL.

The V call is TRBV9, the J call TRBJ2-2; D uncertain. V gave up 3 bases and J gave up 7 bases, with 7 bases separating them. CDR3 length: 12 residues. The germline V gene has CDR1 SGDLS and CDR2 YYNGEE. The CDR3 DNA reads as TGTGCCAGCAGCGCCGAAGTCGGGGAGCTGTTTTTT. Amino acid sequence: CASSAEVGELFF.

For this clone: The sample has other DNA sequences that encode this CDR3 too. The chain combines TRBV7-2 with TRBJ2-1; TRBD1 is a possible D gene (6 bases). This CDR3 comprises 14 residues. Germline-derived CDR1 and CDR2 are SGHTA and FQGNSA. The germline V and J ends were trimmed by 2 bases and 4 bases, with 9 bases remaining between them. The CDR3 region is CASSLNRAYNEQFF. The DNA of the CDR3 is TGTGCCAGCAGCTTAAACAGGGCTTACAATGAGCAGTTCTTC.

The CDR3 DNA follows: TGTGCCAGCCAACTTGGGCTAGCGGGATCCTACGAGCAGTACTTC. It specifies CASQLGLAGSYEQYF. The rearrangement joins TRBV2 to TRBJ2-7; 9 positions agree with TRBD2. Trimming took 8 bases from V and 1 from J; bases not matched to a gene: 9. This CDR3 is 15 amino acids long. The germline CDR1 and CDR2 sequences are SNHLY and FYNNEI.

The chain has TRBV5-1 and TRBJ2-4; 13 nucleotides agree with TRBD2. Germline trimming cut 2 bases from V and 0 bases from J; bases unmatched to any gene: 5. Germline V gene sequence: CDR1 SGHRS, CDR2 YFSETQ. This CDR3 comprises 18 residues. In nucleotides, the CDR3 is TGCGCCAGCAGCTTAGGGACTAGCGGGGAAACAGCCAAAAACATTCAGTACTTC. As protein: CASSLGTSGETAKNIQYF.

The J gene is TRBJ1-3, the V gene TRBV19; D ambiguous. CDR1 and CDR2 from the germline V gene are LNHDA and SQIVND (reference sequence). Trimming took 5 bases from V and 0 from J, leaving 14 bases between them. The CDR3 sequence is 16 residues long. DNA of the CDR3: TGTGCCAGTAGTCTCTACAGCTCCTACTCTGGAAACACCATATATTTT. Translated, it gives CASSLYSSYSGNTIYF.

The CDR3 here is CASSSSLTGENTEAFF. In DNA form, the CDR3 reads TGTGCCAGCAGTTCAAGCCTGACTGGGGAAAACACTGAAGCTTTCTTT. The gene calls are TRBV28 and TRBJ1-1; D gene uncertain. Germline assignment: CDR1 MDHEN and CDR2 SYDVKM. Trimming shortened V by 4 bases and J by 2 bases, and 17 bases separated the two germline ends. The CDR3 contains 16 residues.

This clone was seen a few times. The chain links TRBV6-5 to TRBJ2-1; D perhaps matches TRBD2 (5 bases). The CDR3 is 14 amino acids. V dropped 0 bases and J dropped 5 bases, with 8 bases sitting between them. Germline V gives CDR1 MNHEY, CDR2 SVGAGI. The CDR3 bases are TGTGCCAGCAGTTACTCACGGGGAGACAATGAGCAGTTCTTC. Translated: CASSYSRGDNEQFF.

The chain employs TRBV7-3 and TRBJ2-1; 7 bases match TRBD2. The V gene's germline CDR1 is SGHTA and CDR2 FQGTGA. The V and J ends lost 3 bases and 6 bases, in that order; junction bases with no gene match: 5. The length of the CDR3 is 14 residues. This CDR3 is CASSLGGAPNEQFF. In DNA, the CDR3 is TGTGCCAGCAGCTTGGGAGGGGCCCCCAATGAGCAGTTCTTC.

The CDR3: CASTLTSGLHNEQFF. CDR3 sequence (DNA): TGCGCCAGCACCCTAACTAGCGGTCTCCACAATGAGCAGTTCTTC. V usage is TRBV5-1 and J usage is TRBJ2-1; 8 nucleotides agree with TRBD2. The CDR3 is 15 amino acids. Germline V gene sequence: CDR1 SGHRS, CDR2 YFSETQ. V was clipped by 6 bases and J by 5 bases; unmatched bases: 10.

This clone was found a few times. The rearrangement joins TRBV11-3 to TRBJ2-3; D is ambiguous. This CDR3 contains 14 residues. V was cut by 1 base and J by 3 bases, with 8 bases left in between. In germline, CDR1 is SGHNT, CDR2 YENEEA. The CDR3 sequence: CASSLVGATDTQYF. CDR3 in DNA: TGTGCCAGCAGCTTAGTTGGAGCTACAGATACGCAGTATTTT.

V usage is TRBV6-6 and J usage is TRBJ2-3, with D unresolved. V lost 10 bases to trimming and J lost 4 bases, with 12 bases between them. Germline lookup yields CDR1 MNHNY and CDR2 SVGAGI (reference sequence). This CDR3 is built from 12 residues. CDR3 sequence: CATGRGADTQYF. The CDR3 DNA reads TGTGCCACCGGTCGTGGGGCAGATACGCAGTATTTT.

The chain employs TRBV10-3 and TRBJ1-5, with D unresolved. V lost 7 bases and J 1 base, leaving 17 bases between the germline ends. Germline lookup yields CDR1 ENHRY and CDR2 SYGVKD. CDR3 length: 16 amino acids. The DNA of the CDR3 is TGTGCCATCATGGAGCGCCGGGAGCCGAGCAATCAGCCCCAGCATTTT. Its translation is CAIMERREPSNQPQHF.

The V and J genes are TRBV7-8 and TRBJ2-1; no definite D call. In germline, CDR1 is SGHVS, CDR2 FQNEAQ. This CDR3 spans 15 amino acids. The V end was cut by 2 bases, the J end by 1 base, with 9 bases between. The CDR3 coding sequence is TGTGCCAGCAGCTTACATCAGGCTTCCTACAATGAGCAGTTCTTC. Amino acids: CASSLHQASYNEQFF. Together with reference TRBV7-8 and TRBJ2-1, the CDR3 gives the full variable domain: GAGVSQSPRYKVAKRGQDVALRCDPISGHVSLFWYQQALGQGPEFLTYFQNEAQLDKSGLPSDRFFAERPEGSVSTLKIQRTQQEDSAVYLCASSLHQASYNEQFFGPGTRLTVL.

The chain links TRBV7-9 to TRBJ2-1; D remains unclear. Germline assignment: CDR1 SEHNR and CDR2 FQNEAQ (reference sequence). V shed 0 bases and J shed 3 bases, with 0 bases lying between them. The CDR3 is 12 residues long. CDR3 sequence reads: CASSLAYNEQFF. In DNA, the CDR3 is TGTGCCAGCAGCTTAGCCTACAATGAGCAGTTCTTC.

The rearrangement uses TRBV5-6 and TRBJ1-5; D unresolved. CDR1 SGHDT and CDR2 YYEEEE come from the germline V gene. This CDR3 spans 12 amino acids. The germline V and J ends were trimmed by 4 bases and 9 bases, with 11 bases remaining between them. CDR3 residues: CASSRWVGPQHF. CDR3 coding DNA: TGTGCCAGCAGCCGTTGGGTCGGGCCCCAGCATTTT.

With regard to this clone: The junction departs from the called germline gene at one end, perhaps through a read error. The V and J genes are TRBV28 and TRBJ2-7; tentative D call: TRBD1 (5 bases). The germline V gene encodes CDR1 MDHEN and CDR2 SYDVKM. The CDR3 totals 15 residues. The CDR3 nucleotides read TGTGACAGCAGTTTAGGGGCCCGGGCGGTTAACGAGCAGTACTTC. Protein: CDSSLGARAVNEQYF.

CDR3 protein: CASSVLLAEETQYF. The CDR3 nucleotides read TGTGCCAGCAGTGTATTACTAGCGGAAGAGACCCAGTACTTC. This chain connects TRBV2 to TRBJ2-5; the match to TRBD2 covers 8 bases. From germline, CDR1 is SNHLY and CDR2 FYNNEI. The CDR3 has 14 residues. The V and J ends lost 4 bases and 3 bases, in that order; junction bases with no gene match: 4.

The chain joins TRBV9 to TRBJ2-1; D may be TRBD1 (6 bases). This CDR3 is built from 14 residues. Trimming pared 4 bases from V and 3 bases from J, leaving 11 bases between. Germline V gene sequence: CDR1 SGDLS, CDR2 YYNGEE. In nucleotides, the CDR3 is TGTGCCAGCAGCCCCGGACAGATCTACAATGAGCAGTTCTTC. Protein: CASSPGQIYNEQFF.

V gene TRBV11-2 combines with J gene TRBJ1-1; D gene uncertain. Trimming pared 5 bases from V and 10 bases from J, leaving 11 bases between. Germline V gene sequence: CDR1 SGHAT, CDR2 FQNNGV. CDR3 length: 11 residues. CDR3 residues: CASSAQAGAFF. CDR3 DNA sequence: TGTGCCAGCAGCGCACAAGCGGGAGCTTTCTTT.

The chain employs TRBV30 and TRBJ2-1; D remains ambiguous. Trimming cost V 0 bases and J 4 bases, with 25 bases left between them. Per the germline V gene, CDR1 is GTSNPN and CDR2 is SVGIG (reference sequence). CDR3 length: 19 residues. The CDR3 protein is CAWSVRGSGWEGRYNEQFF. CDR3 nucleotides: TGTGCCTGGAGTGTACGAGGTTCCGGCTGGGAAGGGCGATACAATGAGCAGTTCTTC.

This clone was seen ten or more times. The chain recombines TRBV7-3 with TRBJ2-3; 8 bases map to TRBD2. The CDR3 spans 18 residues. The junction had 12 bases not matched to a gene; V was cut back by 2 bases and J by 2 bases. The germline CDR1 and CDR2 sequences are SGHTA and FQGTGA. CDR3 in amino acids: CASSLRGRLATFTDTQYF. The CDR3 DNA reads as TGTGCCAGCAGCTTACGGGGTAGACTAGCGACCTTCACAGATACGCAGTATTTT.

The rearrangement links TRBV27 to TRBJ1-2; TRBD1 might be the D (5 bases). This CDR3 is built from 14 residues. The V and J ends lost 3 bases and 3 bases respectively, with 11 bases between them. Germline CDR1 MNHEY, CDR2 SMNVEV (reference sequence). CDR3 region: CASSLMGEDYGYTF. CDR3 sequence (DNA): TGTGCCAGCAGTTTGATGGGGGAAGACTATGGCTACACCTTC.

The chain carries TRBV5-4 and TRBJ1-4; 8 nucleotides agree with TRBD1. Germline V gene sequence: CDR1 SGHNT, CDR2 YYREEE (reference sequence). The CDR3 runs 14 residues. V trimming: 4 bases; J trimming: 7 bases; junction bases outside the gene matches: 6. CDR3 coding DNA: TGTGCCAGCAGCCCGACAGGGGAGAGTGAAAAACTGTTTTTT. Translating gives CASSPTGESEKLFF. Drawing the rest from reference TRBV5-4 and TRBJ1-4, the complete variable domain is ETGVTQSPTHLIKTRGQQVTLRCSSQSGHNTVSWYQQALGQGPQFIFQYYREEENGRGNFPPRFSGLQFPNYSSELNVNALELDDSALYLCASSPTGESEKLFFGSGTQLSVL.

Concerning this clone: This specimen includes other DNA sequences encoding the same CDR3. The chain uses TRBV28 and TRBJ2-7, with 7 bases aligning to TRBD2. The CDR3 consists of 14 residues. CDR1 is MDHEN, CDR2 SYDVKM, per germline. V was pared by 2 bases and J by 4 bases, with 5 bases of the junction left unmatched. The chain's CDR3 is CASSLAGETYEQYF. CDR3 DNA: TGTGCCAGCAGTTTAGCGGGAGAGACATACGAGCAGTACTTC.